This T cell receptor (beta chain) came from a study of spatial heterogeneity in lung cancer. In the study overall: When available, follow-up PBMC samples taken a median of about 2 years after resection were sequenced.

V was cut by 0 bases and J by 0 bases, with 10 bases left in between. Per the germline V gene, CDR1 is MNHEY and CDR2 is SVGAGI. This CDR3 is 16 amino acids long. TCRdb reanalysed the 5' RACE reads using MiXCR and keeps one entry per CDR3 protein. The sample comprises about 120,000 distinct CDR3 sequences, roughly an eighth of which are singletons, and over 15% rests with the top ten. Time point in this sample: blood at routine non-recurrence follow-up after resection. The input material, whole RNA from tumor, nontumor lung or frozen PBMC, was sequenced unsorted. In this sample, this clonotype turned up a few times. Its target is not known. Study conclusions and caveats: Ubiquitous expanded tumor TCRs appeared in blood more at resection than follow-up.

This chain joins TRBV6-5 and TRBJ2-3; D unresolved. Sequences were derived from PBMCs, sampled at follow-up. The TCR comes from a male donor with early-stage non-small cell lung cancer. For the CDR3, the DNA is TGTGCCAGCAGTTACTCGATTTACGGTAGCACAGATACGCAGTATTTT. Translating it yields CASSYSIYGSTDTQYF.